What follows are 22 T cell receptor beta chains derived from one specimen sequenced in a study of blood T cell repertoires in COVID-19. Profiling relied on immunoSEQ multiplex PCR, and the TCRdb table lists in-frame clones only, not all of them. The top ten hold roughly 3.5% of the sample, which has under 150,000 clones, 70% to 90% seen once. Sequencing input: peripheral blood. Source of these receptors: a man in his forties or fifties with acute or convalescent COVID-19.

The V call is TRBV4-1, the J call TRBJ2-4, with 16 bases lining up with TRBD2. Germline V CDR1 and CDR2: MGHRA, YSYEKL. The CDR3 has 18 amino acids. V lost 0 bases, J lost 6 bases, and 5 bases stayed unmatched. The CDR3 loop reads CASSQDLGLAGGLNIQYF. CDR3 nucleotide sequence: TGCGCCAGCAGCCAAGATCTGGGACTAGCGGGGGGGCTAAACATTCAGTACTTC.

The chain recombines TRBV6-5 with TRBJ2-2; TRBD1 matches at 10 bases. The CDR3 has 14 residues. The V gene end was trimmed by 7 bases and the J gene end by 7 bases; junction bases not matched to a gene: 6. CDR1 and CDR2 (germline): MNHEY, SVGAGI. The chain's CDR3 is CASKPGQGFGELFF. The CDR3 bases are TGTGCCAGCAAACCGGGACAGGGGTTCGGGGAGCTGTTTTTT.

This clone was seen only a few times. The rearrangement joins TRBV5-4 to TRBJ2-7; 8 positions match TRBD2. The germline V gene encodes CDR1 SGHNT and CDR2 YYREEE (reference sequence). The junction had 5 bases not matched to a gene; V was cut back by 1 base and J by 5 bases. This CDR3 region has 14 residues. CDR3 sequence (DNA): TGTGCCAGCAGCTTGTTGACTAGCGCCCACGAGCAGTACTTC. This encodes CASSLLTSAHEQYF. The full variable domain, its missing parts supplied by reference TRBV5-4 and TRBJ2-7, is ETGVTQSPTHLIKTRGQQVTLRCSSQSGHNTVSWYQQALGQGPQFIFQYYREEENGRGNFPPRFSGLQFPNYSSELNVNALELDDSALYLCASSLLTSAHEQYFGPGTRLTVT.

The chain couples TRBV19 to TRBJ2-7; 7 bases map to TRBD1. Germline CDR1 LNHDA, CDR2 SQIVND (reference sequence). The CDR3 has 12 amino acids. The V gene end was trimmed by 4 bases and the J gene end by 3 bases; junction bases not matched to a gene: 0. The CDR3 here is CASSTGGYEQYF. DNA of the CDR3: TGTGCCAGTAGTACAGGGGGCTACGAGCAGTACTTC.

The chain recombines TRBV6-5 with TRBJ2-1; possible D gene TRBD1, 6 bases. V was pared by 6 bases and J by 8 bases, with 17 bases between. The CDR3 contains 14 residues. Per the germline V gene, CDR1 is MNHEY and CDR2 is SVGAGI. The CDR3 region has the DNA TGTGCCAGCAGACAGAGACAGGTTGTAGATGAGCAGTTCTTC. As protein: CASRQRQVVDEQFF.

The chain uses TRBV5-1 and TRBJ2-3; D unresolved. This CDR3 contains 18 residues. The V and J ends lost 4 bases and 2 bases respectively, with 23 bases between them. The germline CDR1 and CDR2 sequences are SGHRS and YFSETQ. The CDR3 coding sequence is TGCGCCAGCAGCGACCGACGGTATAGAGGCGTCTCCACAGATACGCAGTATTTT. Translated: CASSDRRYRGVSTDTQYF.

A single count supports this clone. V and J are TRBV24-1 and TRBJ1-5; D is unclear. This CDR3 contains 14 residues. Germline V lookup: CDR1 KGHDR, CDR2 SFDVKD. Trimming took off 5 bases at V and 5 bases at J, with 12 bases between the two ends. CDR3 bases: TGTGCCACCAGTGGTGGAACGGGAGATCAGCCCCAGCATTTT. This codes for CATSGGTGDQPQHF.

This clone was detected only once. The chain has TRBV20-1 and TRBJ1-1, with D hard to call. The germline V and J ends were trimmed by 6 bases and 7 bases, with 12 bases remaining between them. Germline loops: CDR1 DFQATT, CDR2 SNEGSKA (reference sequence). There are 11 residues in the CDR3. The CDR3 here is CSADGDGEAFF. The DNA for the CDR3 is TGCAGTGCCGACGGAGACGGTGAAGCTTTCTTT.

The chain couples TRBV19 to TRBJ1-2; D is possibly TRBD1 (6 bases). CDR1 is LNHDA and CDR2 is SQIVND in the germline V gene (reference sequence). This CDR3 is 13 amino acids long. V dropped 6 bases and J dropped 8 bases, with 16 bases sitting between them. For the CDR3, the DNA is TGTGCCAGTAGGAAACAGGGAACGGGCGGCTACACCTTC. Its protein is CASRKQGTGGYTF.

This chain links TRBV29-1 with TRBJ1-4; 9 positions match TRBD1. V was clipped by 8 bases and J by 7 bases; unmatched bases: 5. The CDR3 has 12 residues. CDR1 and CDR2 (germline): SQVTM, ANQGSEA. The CDR3 DNA is TGCAGCCATACAGGGGGCGGTGAAAAACTGTTTTTT. This encodes CSHTGGGEKLFF.

In this sample, this clone turned up once. The chain employs TRBV24-1 and TRBJ2-1, with 16 nucleotides matching TRBD2. This CDR3 contains 16 residues. Germline V CDR1 and CDR2: KGHDR, SFDVKD. Trimming took 4 bases from V and 7 from J; bases not matched to a gene: 3. The CDR3 loop is CATSEGTSGGANEQFF. The CDR3, as DNA: TGTGCCACCAGTGAGGGGACTAGCGGGGGGGCGAATGAGCAGTTCTTC.

This chain uses TRBV4-1 with TRBJ2-3, with 8 positions matching TRBD2. The CDR3 totals 15 residues. The V gene's germline CDR1 is MGHRA and CDR2 YSYEKL. After removal of 6 bases from V and 0 bases from J, the junction contained 5 bases not matched to a gene. CDR3 nucleotides: TGCGCCAGCAGACTAGCGGCCATTAGCACAGATACGCAGTATTTT. It is translated as CASRLAAISTDTQYF.

This clone has at least ten counts. The rearrangement joins TRBV7-8 to TRBJ2-7, with 9 bases identical to TRBD1. CDR1 and CDR2 from the germline V gene are SGHVS and FQNEAQ. This CDR3 is built from 13 residues. V lost 6 bases and J lost 6; bases outside the gene matches: 6. The CDR3 loop reads CASRNRGRGEQYF. Here the CDR3 DNA reads TGTGCCAGCAGAAACAGGGGGCGCGGCGAGCAGTACTTC.

The chain recombines TRBV7-8 with TRBJ2-1; the match to TRBD1 covers 10 bases. Trimming at V came to 2 bases and at J to 3 bases, leaving 10 bases not matched to a gene. This CDR3 region has 18 residues. From germline, CDR1 is SGHVS and CDR2 FQNEAQ. The CDR3 region has the DNA TGTGCCAGCAGCTTAAGTGGGGCAGACAGGGGGCTCTACAATGAGCAGTTCTTC. It codes for CASSLSGADRGLYNEQFF.

This chain joins TRBV12-5 and TRBJ1-1; the D is unclear. V was shortened by 9 bases and J by 4 bases, with 9 bases between the two germline ends. Germline CDR1 reads LGHNT; CDR2 reads FRNRAP. This CDR3 is 11 amino acids long. The CDR3 loop reads CASALSTEAFF. CDR3 coding DNA: TGTGCTAGCGCCCTTAGCACTGAAGCTTTCTTT.

The J gene is TRBJ1-6, the V gene TRBV6-2 or TRBV6-3; D gene uncertain. The V and J ends lost 2 bases and 4 bases respectively, with 9 bases between them. Germline values: CDR1 MNHEY, CDR2 SVGEGT. The CDR3 has 15 residues. This CDR3 is CASSYAGIYNSPLHF. DNA for the CDR3: TGTGCCAGCAGTTACGCGGGGATTTATAATTCACCCCTCCACTTT.

V is TRBV4-2 and J is TRBJ2-5; 8 bases align to TRBD1. The V and J ends lost 4 bases and 4 bases, in that order; junction bases with no gene match: 8. This CDR3 has 15 amino acids. Germline loops: CDR1 LGHNA, CDR2 YNFKEQ. The CDR3: CASSRNRGAGETQYF. CDR3 bases: TGTGCCAGCAGCCGGAACAGGGGGGCGGGAGAGACCCAGTACTTC.

The genes are TRBV15 and TRBJ1-5; D not certain. The CDR3 spans 13 residues. Looked up from germline, CDR1 is LNHNV and CDR2 is YYDKDF (reference sequence). Trimming cost V 5 bases and J 6 bases, with 11 bases left between them. The DNA for the CDR3 is TGTGCCACCAGCCAAGCTGGCGGTCAGCCCCAGCATTTT. This translates into CATSQAGGQPQHF.

This clone appeared a single time. The CDR3 coding sequence is TGTGCCAGCAGTTGGACAGGGCCCGGCAACGGTTCACCCCTCCACTTT. Translation gives CASSWTGPGNGSPLHF. J is TRBJ1-6 and V is TRBV6-5; 8 positions agree with TRBD1. Unmatched junction bases numbered 11, after V lost 4 bases and J lost 9 bases. CDR3 length equals 16 residues. Germline V lookup: CDR1 MNHEY, CDR2 SVGAGI.

This rearrangement joins TRBV12-3 or TRBV12-4 to TRBJ1-3; 9 nucleotides agree with TRBD1. This CDR3 is built from 13 residues. Unmatched junction bases numbered 4, after V lost 4 bases and J lost 9 bases. As DNA, the CDR3 is TGTGCCAGCAGTTCGGACAGGGGTGGCACCATATATTTT. Translation: CASSSDRGGTIYF.

The chain recombines TRBV7-6 with TRBJ1-2; no firm D call. This CDR3 contains 13 residues. Trimming removed 1 base from V and 7 bases from J, with 10 bases in between. Germline V gene data show CDR1 as SGHVS and CDR2 as FNYEAQ. The CDR3: CASSLGPSGGYTF. The CDR3 DNA sequence: TGTGCCAGCAGCTTAGGTCCTTCGGGTGGCTACACCTTC.

V is TRBV7-3 and J is TRBJ2-7, with 8 positions matching TRBD2. Looked up from germline, CDR1 is SGHTA and CDR2 is FQGTGA. Unmatched junction bases numbered 10, after V lost 1 base and J lost 5 bases. This CDR3 is built from 16 residues. CDR3 bases: TGTGCCAGCAGCTTAAGGGTGGGACTAGTAACCCACGAGCAGTACTTC. Translation gives CASSLRVGLVTHEQYF. Variable domain in full (rest from reference TRBV7-3 and TRBJ2-7): GAGVSQTPSNKVTEKGKYVELRCDPISGHTALYWYRQSLGQGPEFLIYFQGTGAADDSGLPNDRFFAVRPEGSVSTLKIQRTERGDSAVYLCASSLRVGLVTHEQYFGPGTRLTVT.